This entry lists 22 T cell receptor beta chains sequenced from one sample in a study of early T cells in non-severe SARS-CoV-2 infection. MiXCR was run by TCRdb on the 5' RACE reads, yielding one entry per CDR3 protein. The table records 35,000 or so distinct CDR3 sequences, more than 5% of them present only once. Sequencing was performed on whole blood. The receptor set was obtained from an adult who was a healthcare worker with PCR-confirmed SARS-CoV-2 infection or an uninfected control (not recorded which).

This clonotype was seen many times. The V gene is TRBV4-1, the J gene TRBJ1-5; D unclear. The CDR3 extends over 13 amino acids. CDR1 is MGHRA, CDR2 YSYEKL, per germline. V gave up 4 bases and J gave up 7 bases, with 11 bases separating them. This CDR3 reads CASSLRGVQPQHF. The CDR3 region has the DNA TGCGCCAGCAGCCTAAGAGGTGTCCAGCCCCAGCATTTT.

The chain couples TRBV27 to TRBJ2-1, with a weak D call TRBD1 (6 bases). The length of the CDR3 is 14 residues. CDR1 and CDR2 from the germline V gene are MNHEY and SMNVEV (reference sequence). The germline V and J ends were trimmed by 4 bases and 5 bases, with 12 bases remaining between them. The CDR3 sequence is CASSYRDKHNEQFF. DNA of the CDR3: TGTGCCAGCAGTTACCGGGACAAACACAATGAGCAGTTCTTC.

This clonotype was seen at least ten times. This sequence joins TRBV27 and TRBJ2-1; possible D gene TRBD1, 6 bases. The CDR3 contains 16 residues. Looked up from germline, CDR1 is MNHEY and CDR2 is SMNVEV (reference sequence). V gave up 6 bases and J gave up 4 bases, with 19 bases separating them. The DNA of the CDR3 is TGTGCCAGCAGACCCCCGGGACACCCCATTTACAATGAGCAGTTCTTC. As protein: CASRPPGHPIYNEQFF.

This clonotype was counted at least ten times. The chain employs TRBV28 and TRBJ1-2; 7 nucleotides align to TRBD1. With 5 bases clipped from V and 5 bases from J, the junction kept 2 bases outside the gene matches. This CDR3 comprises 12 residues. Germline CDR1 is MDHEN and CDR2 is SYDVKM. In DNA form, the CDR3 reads TGTGCCAGCAGTCCGGACAGGTATGGCTACACCTTC. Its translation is CASSPDRYGYTF.

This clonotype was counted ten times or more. CDR3 protein: CASSPTPNYGYTF. The CDR3 DNA reads TGTGCCAGCAGTCCAACACCGAACTATGGCTACACCTTC. The gene calls are TRBV6-6 and TRBJ1-2; D gene unclear. The germline V and J ends were trimmed by 5 bases and 2 bases, with 9 bases remaining between them. Germline CDR1 and CDR2: MNHNY and SVGAGI (reference sequence). This CDR3 is 13 amino acids long.

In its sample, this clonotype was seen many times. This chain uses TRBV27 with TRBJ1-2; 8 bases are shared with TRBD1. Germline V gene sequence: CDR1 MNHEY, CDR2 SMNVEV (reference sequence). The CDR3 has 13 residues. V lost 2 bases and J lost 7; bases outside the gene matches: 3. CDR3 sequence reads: CASSLGQGGGYTF. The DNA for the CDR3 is TGTGCCAGCAGTTTAGGACAGGGCGGTGGCTACACCTTC.

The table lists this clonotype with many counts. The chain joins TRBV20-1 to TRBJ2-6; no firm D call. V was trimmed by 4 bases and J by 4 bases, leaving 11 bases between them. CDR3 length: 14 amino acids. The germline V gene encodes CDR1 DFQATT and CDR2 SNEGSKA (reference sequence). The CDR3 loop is CSAKVDVGANVLTF. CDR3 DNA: TGCAGTGCTAAGGTTGATGTCGGGGCCAACGTCCTGACTTTC.

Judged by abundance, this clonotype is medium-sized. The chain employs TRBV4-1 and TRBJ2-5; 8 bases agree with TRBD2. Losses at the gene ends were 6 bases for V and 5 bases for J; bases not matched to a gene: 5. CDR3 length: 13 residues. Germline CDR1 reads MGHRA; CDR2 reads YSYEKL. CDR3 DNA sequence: TGCGCCAGCAGTTCTCGACTAGCGGAGACCCAGTACTTC. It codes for CASSSRLAETQYF.

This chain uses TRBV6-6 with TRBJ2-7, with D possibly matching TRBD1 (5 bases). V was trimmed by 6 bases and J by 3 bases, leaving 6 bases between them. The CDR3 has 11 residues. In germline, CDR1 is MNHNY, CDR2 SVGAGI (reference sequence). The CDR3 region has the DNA TGTGCCAGCAGCAGGGACTACGAGCAGTACTTC. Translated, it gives CASSRDYEQYF.

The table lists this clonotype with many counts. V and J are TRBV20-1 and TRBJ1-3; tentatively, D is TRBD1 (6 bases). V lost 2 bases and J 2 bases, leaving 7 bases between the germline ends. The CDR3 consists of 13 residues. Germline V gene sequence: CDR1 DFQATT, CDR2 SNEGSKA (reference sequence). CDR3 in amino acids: CSARQGTGNTIYF. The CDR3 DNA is TGCAGTGCTAGACAGGGGACTGGAAACACCATATATTTT.

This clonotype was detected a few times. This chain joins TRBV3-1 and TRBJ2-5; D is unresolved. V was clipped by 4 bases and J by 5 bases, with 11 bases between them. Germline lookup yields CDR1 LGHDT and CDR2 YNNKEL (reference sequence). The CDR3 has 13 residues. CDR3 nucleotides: TGTGCCAGCAGCCCAAGACCCTCGGAGACCCAGTACTTC. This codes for CASSPRPSETQYF.

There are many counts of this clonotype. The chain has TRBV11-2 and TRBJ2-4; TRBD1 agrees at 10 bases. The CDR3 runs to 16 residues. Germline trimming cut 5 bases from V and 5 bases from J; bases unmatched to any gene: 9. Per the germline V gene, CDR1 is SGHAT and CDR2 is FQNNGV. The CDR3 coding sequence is TGTGCCAGCAGCGTGTCCGGGACAGGGGTCCAAAACATTCAGTACTTC. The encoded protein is CASSVSGTGVQNIQYF.

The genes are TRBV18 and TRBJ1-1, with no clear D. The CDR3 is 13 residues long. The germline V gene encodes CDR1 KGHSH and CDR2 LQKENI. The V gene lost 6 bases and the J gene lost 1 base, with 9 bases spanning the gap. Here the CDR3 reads CASSVSENTEAFF. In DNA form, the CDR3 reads TGTGCCAGCTCGGTCAGTGAGAACACTGAAGCTTTCTTT.

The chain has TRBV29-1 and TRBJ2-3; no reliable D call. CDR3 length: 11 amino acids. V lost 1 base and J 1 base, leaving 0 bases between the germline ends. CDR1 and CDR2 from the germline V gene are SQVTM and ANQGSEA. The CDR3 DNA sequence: TGCAGCGTTGAAGGCACAGATACGCAGTATTTT. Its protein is CSVEGTDTQYF.

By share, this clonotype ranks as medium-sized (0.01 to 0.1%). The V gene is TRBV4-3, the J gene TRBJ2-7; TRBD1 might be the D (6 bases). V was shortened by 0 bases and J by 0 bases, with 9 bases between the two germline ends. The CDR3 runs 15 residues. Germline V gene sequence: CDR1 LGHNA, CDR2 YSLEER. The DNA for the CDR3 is TGCGCCAGCAGCCAAGATGAGGGGGACTCCTACGAGCAGTACTTC. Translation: CASSQDEGDSYEQYF.

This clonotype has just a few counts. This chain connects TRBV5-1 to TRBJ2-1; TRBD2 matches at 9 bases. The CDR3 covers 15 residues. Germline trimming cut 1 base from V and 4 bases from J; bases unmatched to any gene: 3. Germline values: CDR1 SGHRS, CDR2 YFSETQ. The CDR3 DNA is TGCGCCAGCAGCTTGATGGCGGGGGGGTACAATGAGCAGTTCTTC. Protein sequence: CASSLMAGGYNEQFF.

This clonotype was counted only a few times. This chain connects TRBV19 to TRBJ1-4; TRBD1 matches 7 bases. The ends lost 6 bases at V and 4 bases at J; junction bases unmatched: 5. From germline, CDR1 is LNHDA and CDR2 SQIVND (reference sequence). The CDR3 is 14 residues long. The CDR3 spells CASSRDSYNEKLFF. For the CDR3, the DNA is TGTGCCAGTAGCCGGGACAGCTATAATGAAAAACTGTTTTTT.

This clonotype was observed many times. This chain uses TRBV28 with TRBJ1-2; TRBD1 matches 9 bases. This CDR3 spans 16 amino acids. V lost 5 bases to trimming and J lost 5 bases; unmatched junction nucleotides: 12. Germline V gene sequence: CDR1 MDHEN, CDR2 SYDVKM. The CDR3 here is CASSLTGGTLGYGYTF. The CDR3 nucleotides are TGTGCCAGCAGTCTGACAGGGGGGACCTTGGGGTATGGCTACACCTTC.

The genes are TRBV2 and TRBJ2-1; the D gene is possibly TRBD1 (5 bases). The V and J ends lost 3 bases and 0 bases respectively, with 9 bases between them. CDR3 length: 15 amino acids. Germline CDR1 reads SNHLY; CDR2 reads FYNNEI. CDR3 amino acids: CASSDPGLSYNEQFF. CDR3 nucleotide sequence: TGTGCCAGCAGTGATCCAGGGCTCTCCTACAATGAGCAGTTCTTC.

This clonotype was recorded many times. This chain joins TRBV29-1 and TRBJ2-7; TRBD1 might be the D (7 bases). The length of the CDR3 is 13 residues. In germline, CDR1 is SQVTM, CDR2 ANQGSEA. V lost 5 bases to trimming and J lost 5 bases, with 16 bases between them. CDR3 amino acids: CSVSAGGSNEQYF. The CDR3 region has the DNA TGCAGCGTTTCGGCAGGGGGGTCGAACGAGCAGTACTTC.

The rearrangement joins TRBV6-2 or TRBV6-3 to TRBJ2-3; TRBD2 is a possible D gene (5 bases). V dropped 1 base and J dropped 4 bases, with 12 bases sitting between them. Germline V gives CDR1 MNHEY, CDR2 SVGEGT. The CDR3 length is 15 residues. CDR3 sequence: CASSYLLAQPDTQYF. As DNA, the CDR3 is TGTGCCAGCAGTTACTTGCTAGCCCAGCCAGATACGCAGTATTTT.

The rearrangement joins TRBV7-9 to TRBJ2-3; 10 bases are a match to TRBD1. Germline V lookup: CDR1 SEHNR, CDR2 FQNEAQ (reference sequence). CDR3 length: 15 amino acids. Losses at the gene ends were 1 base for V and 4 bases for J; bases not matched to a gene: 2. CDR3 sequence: CASSLDGTGADTQYF. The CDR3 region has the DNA TGTGCCAGCAGCTTAGACGGGACAGGGGCAGATACGCAGTATTTT.